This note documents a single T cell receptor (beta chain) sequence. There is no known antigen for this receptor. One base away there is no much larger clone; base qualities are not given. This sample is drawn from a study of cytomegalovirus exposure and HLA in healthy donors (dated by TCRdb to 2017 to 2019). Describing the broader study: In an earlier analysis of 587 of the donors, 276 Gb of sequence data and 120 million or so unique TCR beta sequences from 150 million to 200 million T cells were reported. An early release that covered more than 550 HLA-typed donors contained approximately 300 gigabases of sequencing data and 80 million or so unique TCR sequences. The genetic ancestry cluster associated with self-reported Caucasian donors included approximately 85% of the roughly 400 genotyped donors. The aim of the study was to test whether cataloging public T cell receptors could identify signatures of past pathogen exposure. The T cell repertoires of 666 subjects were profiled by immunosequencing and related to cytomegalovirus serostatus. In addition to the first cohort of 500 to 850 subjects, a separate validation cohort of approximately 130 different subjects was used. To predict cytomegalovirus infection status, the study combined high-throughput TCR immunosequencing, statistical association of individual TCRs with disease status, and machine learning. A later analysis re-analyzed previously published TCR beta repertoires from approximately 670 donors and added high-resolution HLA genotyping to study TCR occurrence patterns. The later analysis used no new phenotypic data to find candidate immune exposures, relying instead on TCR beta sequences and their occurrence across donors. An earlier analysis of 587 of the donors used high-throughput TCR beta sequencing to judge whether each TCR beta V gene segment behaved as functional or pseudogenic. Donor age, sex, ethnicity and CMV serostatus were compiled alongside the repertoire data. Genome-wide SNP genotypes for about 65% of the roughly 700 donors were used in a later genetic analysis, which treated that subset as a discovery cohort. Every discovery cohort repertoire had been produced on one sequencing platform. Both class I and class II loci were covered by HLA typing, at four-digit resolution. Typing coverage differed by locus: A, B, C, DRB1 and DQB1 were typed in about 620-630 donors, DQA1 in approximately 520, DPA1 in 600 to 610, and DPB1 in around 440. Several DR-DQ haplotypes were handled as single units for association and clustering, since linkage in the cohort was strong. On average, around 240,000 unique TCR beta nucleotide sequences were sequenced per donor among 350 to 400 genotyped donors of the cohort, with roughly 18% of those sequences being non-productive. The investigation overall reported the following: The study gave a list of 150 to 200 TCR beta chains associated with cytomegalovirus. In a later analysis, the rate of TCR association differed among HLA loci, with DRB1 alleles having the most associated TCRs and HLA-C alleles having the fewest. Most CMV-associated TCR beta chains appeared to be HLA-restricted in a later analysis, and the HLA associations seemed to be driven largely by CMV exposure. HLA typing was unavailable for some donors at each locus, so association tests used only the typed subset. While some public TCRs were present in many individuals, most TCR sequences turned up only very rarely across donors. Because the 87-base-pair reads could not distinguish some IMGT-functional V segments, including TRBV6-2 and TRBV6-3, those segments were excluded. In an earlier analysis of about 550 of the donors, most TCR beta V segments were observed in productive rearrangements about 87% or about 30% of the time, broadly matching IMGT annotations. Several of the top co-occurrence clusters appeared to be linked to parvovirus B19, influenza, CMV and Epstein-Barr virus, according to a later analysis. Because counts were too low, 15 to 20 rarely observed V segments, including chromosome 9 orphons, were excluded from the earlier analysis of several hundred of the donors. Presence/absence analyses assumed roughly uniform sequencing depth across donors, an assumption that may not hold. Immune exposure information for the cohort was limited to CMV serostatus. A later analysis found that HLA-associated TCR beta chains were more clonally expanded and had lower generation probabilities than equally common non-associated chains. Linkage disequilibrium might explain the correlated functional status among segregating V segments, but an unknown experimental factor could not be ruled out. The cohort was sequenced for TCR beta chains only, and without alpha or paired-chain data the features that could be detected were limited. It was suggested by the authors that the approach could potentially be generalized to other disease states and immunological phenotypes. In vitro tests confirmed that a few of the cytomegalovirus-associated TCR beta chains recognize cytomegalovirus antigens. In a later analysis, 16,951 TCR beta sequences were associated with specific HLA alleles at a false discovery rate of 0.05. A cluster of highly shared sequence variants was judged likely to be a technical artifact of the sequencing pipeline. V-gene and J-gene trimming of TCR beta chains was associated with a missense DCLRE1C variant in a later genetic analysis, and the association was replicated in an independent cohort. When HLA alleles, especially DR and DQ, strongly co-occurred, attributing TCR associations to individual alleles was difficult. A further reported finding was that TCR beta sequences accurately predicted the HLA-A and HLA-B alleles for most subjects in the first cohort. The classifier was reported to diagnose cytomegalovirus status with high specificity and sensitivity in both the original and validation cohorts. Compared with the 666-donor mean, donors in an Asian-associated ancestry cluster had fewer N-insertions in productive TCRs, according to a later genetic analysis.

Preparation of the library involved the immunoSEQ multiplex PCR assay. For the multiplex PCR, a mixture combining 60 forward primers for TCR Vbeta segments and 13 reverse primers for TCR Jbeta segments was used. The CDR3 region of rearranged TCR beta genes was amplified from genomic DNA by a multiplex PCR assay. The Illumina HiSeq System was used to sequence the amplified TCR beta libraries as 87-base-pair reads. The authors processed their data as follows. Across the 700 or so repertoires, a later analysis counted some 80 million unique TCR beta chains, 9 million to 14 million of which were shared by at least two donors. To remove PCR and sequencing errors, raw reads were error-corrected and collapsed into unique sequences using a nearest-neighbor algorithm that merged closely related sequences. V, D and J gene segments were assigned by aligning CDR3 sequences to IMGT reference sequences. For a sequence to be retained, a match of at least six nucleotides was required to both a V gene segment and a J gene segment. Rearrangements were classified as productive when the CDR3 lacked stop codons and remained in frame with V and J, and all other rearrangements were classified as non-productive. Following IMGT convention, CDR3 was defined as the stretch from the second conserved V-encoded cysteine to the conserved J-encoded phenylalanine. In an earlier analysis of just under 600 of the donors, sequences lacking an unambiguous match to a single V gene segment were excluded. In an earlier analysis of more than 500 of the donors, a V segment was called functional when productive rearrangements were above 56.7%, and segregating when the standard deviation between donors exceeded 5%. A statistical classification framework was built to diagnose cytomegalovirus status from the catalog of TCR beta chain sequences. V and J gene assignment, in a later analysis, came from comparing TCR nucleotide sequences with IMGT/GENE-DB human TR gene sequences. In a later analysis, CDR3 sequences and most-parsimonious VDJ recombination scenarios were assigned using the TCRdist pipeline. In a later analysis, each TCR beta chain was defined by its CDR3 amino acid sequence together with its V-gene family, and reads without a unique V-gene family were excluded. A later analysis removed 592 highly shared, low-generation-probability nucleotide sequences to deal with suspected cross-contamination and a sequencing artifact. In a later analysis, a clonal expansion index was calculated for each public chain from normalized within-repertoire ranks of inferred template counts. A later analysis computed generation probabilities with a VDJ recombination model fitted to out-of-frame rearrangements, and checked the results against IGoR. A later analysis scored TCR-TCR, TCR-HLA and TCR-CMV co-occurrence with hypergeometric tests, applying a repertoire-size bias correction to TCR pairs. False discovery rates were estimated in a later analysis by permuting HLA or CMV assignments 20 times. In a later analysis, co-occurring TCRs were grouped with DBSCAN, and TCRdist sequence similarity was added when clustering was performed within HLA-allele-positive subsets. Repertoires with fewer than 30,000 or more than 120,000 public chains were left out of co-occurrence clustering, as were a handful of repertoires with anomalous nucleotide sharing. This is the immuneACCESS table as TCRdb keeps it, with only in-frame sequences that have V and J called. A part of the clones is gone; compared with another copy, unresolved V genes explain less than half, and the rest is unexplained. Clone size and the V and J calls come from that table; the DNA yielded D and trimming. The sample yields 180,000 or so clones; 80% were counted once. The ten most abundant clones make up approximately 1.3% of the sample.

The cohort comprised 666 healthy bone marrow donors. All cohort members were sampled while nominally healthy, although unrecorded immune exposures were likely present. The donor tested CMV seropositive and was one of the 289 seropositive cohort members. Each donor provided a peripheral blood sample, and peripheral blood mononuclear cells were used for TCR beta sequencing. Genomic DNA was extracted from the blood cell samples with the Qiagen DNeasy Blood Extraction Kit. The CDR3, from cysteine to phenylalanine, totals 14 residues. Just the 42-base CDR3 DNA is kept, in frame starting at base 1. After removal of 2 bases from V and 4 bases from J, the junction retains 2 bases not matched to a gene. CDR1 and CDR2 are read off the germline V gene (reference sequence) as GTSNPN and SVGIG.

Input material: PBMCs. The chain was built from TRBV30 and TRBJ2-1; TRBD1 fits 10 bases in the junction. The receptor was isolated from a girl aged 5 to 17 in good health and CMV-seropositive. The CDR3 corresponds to CAWSPGQGYNEQFF. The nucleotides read TGTGCCTGGAGTCCGGGACAGGGGTACAATGAGCAGTTCTTC.